The TCR gamma chain described here comes from a study of Vδ1+ human thymocytes. Study-level points and caveats: In the thymus, TRG and TRD repertoires looked highly polyclonal with Gaussian CDR3 lengths.

There are a few counts of this clone. Its antigen is unidentified. CDR1 VTNTFY and CDR2 YDVSTARD come from the germline V gene (reference sequence). Germline trimming cut 0 bases from V and 3 bases from J; bases unmatched to any gene: 8. This CDR3 is 15 amino acids long. RNA was extracted from the cells and then reverse transcribed. The CDR3 regions were amplified by multiplex PCR from V-gene primers to a constant-region primer. TCRdb re-called the multiplex PCR reads through CATT. The sample lists 35,000 or so gamma-chain clones; roughly 21% were seen once. Sequencing was performed on Vdelta1+ gamma-delta thymocytes from the thymus. Subset defined: FACS-sorted CD3+ TCRalphabeta- TCRVdelta1+ TCRVdelta2- thymocytes. The V call is TRGV3, the J call TRGJ1 or TRGJ2. The sequence derives from a girl less than two years old who had congenital heart surgery. Here the CDR3 reads CATWDRLPGYYKKLF. CDR3 bases: TGTGCCACCTGGGACAGGCTACCGGGTTATTATAAGAAACTCTTT.